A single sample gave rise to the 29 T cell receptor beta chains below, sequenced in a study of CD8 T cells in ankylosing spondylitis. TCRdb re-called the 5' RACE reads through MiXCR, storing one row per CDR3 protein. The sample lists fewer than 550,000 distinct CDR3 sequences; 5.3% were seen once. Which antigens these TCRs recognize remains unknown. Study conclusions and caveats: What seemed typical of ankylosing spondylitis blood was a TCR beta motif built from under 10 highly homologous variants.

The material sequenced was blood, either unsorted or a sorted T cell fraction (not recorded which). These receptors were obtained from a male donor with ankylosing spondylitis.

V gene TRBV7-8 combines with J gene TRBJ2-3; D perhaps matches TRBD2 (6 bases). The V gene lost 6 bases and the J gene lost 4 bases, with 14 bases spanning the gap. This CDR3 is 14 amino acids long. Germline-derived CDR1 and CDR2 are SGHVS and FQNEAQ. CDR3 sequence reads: CASSWWEVADTQYF. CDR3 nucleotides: TGTGCCAGCAGTTGGTGGGAGGTAGCAGATACGCAGTATTTT.

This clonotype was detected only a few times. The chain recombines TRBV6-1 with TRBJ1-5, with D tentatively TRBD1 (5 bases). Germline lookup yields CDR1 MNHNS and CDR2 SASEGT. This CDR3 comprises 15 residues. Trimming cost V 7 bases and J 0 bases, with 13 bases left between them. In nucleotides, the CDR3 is TGTGCCAGCACCGGGACGGCTAATAGCAATCAGCCCCAGCATTTT. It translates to CASTGTANSNQPQHF.

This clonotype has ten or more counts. In nucleotides, the CDR3 is TGCAGTGCTAGCGGCGGGAGTCCCCACGAGCAGTACTTC. It translates to CSASGGSPHEQYF. The chain joins TRBV20-1 to TRBJ2-7, with 7 bases matching TRBD2. This CDR3 contains 13 residues. Germline trimming cut 3 bases from V and 5 bases from J; bases unmatched to any gene: 7. Per germline, CDR1 DFQATT and CDR2 SNEGSKA (reference sequence).

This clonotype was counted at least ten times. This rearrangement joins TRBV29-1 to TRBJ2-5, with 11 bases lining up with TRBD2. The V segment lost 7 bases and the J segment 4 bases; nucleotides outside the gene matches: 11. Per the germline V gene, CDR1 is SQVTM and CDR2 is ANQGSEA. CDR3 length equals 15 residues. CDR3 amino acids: CSGRRGGLAGETQYF. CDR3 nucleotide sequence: TGCAGCGGAAGGCGAGGCGGACTAGCGGGAGAGACCCAGTACTTC.

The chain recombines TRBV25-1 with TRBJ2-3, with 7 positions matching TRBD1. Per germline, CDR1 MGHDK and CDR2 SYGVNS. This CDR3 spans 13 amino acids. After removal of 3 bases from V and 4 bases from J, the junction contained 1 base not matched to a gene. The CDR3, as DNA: TGTGCCAGCAGTGACAGGGGGTCAGATACGCAGTATTTT. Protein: CASSDRGSDTQYF.

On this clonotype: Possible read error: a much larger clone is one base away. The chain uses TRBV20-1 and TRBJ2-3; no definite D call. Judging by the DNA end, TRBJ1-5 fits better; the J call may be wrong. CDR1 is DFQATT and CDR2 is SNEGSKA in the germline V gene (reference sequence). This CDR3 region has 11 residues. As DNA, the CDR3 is TGCAGTGCCGTGGGGAGGTCTACGCAGCATTTT. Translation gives CSAVGRSTQHF.

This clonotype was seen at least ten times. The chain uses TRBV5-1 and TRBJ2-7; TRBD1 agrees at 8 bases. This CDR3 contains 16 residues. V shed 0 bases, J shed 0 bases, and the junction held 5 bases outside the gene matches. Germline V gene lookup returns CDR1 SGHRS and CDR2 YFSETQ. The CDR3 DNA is TGCGCCAGCAGCTTGGTGCAGGGGGCGATCTCCTACGAGCAGTACTTC. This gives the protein CASSLVQGAISYEQYF.

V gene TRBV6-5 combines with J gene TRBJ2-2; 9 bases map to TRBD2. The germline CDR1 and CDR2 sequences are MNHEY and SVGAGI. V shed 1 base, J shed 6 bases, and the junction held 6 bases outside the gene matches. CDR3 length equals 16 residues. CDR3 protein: CASSYFGTSFSGELFF. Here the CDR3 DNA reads TGTGCCAGCAGTTACTTCGGGACTAGCTTCTCCGGGGAGCTGTTTTTT.

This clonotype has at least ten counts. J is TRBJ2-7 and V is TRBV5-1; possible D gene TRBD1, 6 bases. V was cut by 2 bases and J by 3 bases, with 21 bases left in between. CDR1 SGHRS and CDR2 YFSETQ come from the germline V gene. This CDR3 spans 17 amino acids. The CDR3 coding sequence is TGCGCCAGCAGCTTTGGGACAACAGATTCCCCCCGCTACGAGCAGTACTTC. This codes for CASSFGTTDSPRYEQYF. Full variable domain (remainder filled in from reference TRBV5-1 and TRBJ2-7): KAGVTQTPRYLIKTRGQQVTLSCSPISGHRSVSWYQQTPGQGLQFLFEYFSETQRNKGNFPGRFSGRQFSNSRSEMNVSTLELGDSALYLCASSFGTTDSPRYEQYFGPGTRLTVT.

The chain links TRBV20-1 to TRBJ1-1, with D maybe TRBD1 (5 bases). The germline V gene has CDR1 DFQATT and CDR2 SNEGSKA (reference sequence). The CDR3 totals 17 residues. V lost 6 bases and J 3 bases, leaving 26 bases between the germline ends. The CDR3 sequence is CSAGRRDRQLGDTEAFF. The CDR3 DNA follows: TGCAGTGCAGGGCGAAGAGACAGACAACTTGGGGACACTGAAGCTTTCTTT.

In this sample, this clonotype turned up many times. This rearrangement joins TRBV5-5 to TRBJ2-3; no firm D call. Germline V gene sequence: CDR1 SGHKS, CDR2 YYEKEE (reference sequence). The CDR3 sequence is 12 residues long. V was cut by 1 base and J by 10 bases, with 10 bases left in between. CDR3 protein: CASSLFLGAQYF. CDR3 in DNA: TGTGCCAGCAGCTTGTTTCTTGGGGCGCAGTATTTT.

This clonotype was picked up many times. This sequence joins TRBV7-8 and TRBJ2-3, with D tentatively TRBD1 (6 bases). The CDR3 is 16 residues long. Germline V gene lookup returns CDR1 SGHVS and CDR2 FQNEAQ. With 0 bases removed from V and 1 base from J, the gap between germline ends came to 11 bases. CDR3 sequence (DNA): TGTGCCAGCAGCTTAGCGCCACAGGGACGCACAGATACGCAGTATTTT. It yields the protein CASSLAPQGRTDTQYF.

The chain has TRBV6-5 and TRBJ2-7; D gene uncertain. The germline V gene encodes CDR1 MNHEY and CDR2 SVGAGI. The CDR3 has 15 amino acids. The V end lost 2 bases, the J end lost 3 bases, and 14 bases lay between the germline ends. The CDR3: CASSYDGMLGYEQYF. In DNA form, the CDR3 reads TGTGCCAGCAGTTACGACGGAATGCTAGGCTACGAGCAGTACTTC.

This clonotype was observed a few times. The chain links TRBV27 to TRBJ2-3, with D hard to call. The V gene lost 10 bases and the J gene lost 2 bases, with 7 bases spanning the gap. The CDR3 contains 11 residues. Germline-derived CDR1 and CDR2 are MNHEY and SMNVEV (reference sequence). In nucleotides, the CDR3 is TGTGCCACCGGCATCACAGATACGCAGTATTTT. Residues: CATGITDTQYF.

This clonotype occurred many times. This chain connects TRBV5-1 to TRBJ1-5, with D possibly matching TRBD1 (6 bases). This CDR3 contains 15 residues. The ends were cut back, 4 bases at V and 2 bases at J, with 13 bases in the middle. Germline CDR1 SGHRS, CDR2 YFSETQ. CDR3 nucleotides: TGCGCCAGCAGCCCCGGGGGGGCTGGCAATCAGCCCCAGCATTTT. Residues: CASSPGGAGNQPQHF.

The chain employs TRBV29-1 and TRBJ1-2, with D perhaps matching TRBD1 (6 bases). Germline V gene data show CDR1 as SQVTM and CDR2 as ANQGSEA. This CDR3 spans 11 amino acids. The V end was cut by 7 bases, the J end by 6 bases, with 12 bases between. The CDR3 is CSARTVNGYTF. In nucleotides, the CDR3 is TGCAGCGCGAGGACAGTCAATGGCTACACCTTC.

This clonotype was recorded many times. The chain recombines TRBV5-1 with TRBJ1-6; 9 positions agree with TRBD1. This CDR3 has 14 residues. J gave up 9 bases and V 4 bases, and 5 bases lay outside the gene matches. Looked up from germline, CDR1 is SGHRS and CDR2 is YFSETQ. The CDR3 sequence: CASSTGQGSSPLHF. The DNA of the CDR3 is TGCGCCAGCAGCACGGGACAGGGAAGTTCACCCCTCCACTTT.

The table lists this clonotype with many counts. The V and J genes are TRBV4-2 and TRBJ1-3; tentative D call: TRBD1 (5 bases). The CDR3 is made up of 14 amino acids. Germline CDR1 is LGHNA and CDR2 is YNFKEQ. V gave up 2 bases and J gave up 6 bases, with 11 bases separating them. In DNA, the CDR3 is TGTGCCAGCAGCCAATTAGGGGAGGCAAACACCATATATTTT. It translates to CASSQLGEANTIYF.

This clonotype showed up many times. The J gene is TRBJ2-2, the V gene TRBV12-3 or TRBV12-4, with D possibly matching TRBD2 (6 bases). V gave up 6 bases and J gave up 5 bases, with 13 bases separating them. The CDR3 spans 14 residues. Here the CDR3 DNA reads TGTGCCAGCAGATCTCTGGGGGGAACCGGGGAGCTGTTTTTT. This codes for CASRSLGGTGELFF.

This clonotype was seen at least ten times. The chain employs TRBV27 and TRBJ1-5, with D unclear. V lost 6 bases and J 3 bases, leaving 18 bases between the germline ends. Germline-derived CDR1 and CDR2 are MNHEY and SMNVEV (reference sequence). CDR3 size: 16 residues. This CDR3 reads CASSPEVGRVNQPQHF. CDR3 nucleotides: TGTGCCAGCAGCCCCGAGGTGGGGAGGGTCAATCAGCCCCAGCATTTT.

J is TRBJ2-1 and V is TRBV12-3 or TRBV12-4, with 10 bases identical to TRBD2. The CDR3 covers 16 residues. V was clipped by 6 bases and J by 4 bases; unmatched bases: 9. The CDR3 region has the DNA TGTGCCAGCAGCAACACTCTAGCGGGAGCTTACAATGAGCAGTTCTTC. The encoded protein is CASSNTLAGAYNEQFF.

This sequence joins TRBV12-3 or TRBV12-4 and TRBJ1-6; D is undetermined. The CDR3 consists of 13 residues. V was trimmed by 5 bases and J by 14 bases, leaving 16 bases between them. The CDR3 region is CASSPTTAESLHF. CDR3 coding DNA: TGTGCCAGCAGTCCTACGACGGCAGAGTCCCTCCACTTT.

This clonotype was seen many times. The CDR3 loop is CASSLGLETDTQYF. The CDR3 nucleotides are TGTGCCAGCAGCTTGGGACTAGAGACAGATACGCAGTATTTT. The V gene is TRBV7-2, the J gene TRBJ2-3; 8 bases align to TRBD2. V was clipped by 3 bases and J by 3 bases; unmatched bases: 2. From germline, CDR1 is SGHTA and CDR2 FQGNSA. The CDR3 sequence is 14 residues long.

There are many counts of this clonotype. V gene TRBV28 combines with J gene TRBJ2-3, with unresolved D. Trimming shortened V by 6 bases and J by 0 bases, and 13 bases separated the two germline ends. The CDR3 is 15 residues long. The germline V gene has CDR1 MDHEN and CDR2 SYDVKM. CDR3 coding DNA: TGTGCCAGCAGGATCCAAACCGGGAGCACAGATACGCAGTATTTT. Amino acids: CASRIQTGSTDTQYF.

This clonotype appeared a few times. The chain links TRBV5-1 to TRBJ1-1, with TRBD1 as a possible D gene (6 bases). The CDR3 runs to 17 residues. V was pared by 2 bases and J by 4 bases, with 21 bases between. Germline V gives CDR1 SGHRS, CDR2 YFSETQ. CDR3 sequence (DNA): TGCGCCAGCAGCTTAATTGGCAGGGGAATCGCGGGCACTGAAGCTTTCTTT. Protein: CASSLIGRGIAGTEAFF.

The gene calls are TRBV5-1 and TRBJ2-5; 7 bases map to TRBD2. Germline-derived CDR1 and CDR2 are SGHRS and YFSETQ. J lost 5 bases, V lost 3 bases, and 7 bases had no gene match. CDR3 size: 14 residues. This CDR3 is CASSYKRGMETQYF. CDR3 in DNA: TGCGCCAGCAGCTATAAGCGGGGTATGGAGACCCAGTACTTC.

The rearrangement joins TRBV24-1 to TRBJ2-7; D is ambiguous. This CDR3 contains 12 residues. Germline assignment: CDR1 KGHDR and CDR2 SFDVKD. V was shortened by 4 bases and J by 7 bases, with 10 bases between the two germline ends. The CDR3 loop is CATSEKGEEQYF. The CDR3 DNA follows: TGTGCCACCAGTGAAAAGGGCGAGGAGCAGTACTTC.

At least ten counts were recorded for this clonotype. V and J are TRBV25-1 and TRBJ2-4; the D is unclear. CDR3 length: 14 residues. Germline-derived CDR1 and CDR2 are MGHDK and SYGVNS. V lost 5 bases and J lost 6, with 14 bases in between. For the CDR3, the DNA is TGTGCCAGCAGTACACACGGTGACTTAAACATTCAGTACTTC. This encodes CASSTHGDLNIQYF.

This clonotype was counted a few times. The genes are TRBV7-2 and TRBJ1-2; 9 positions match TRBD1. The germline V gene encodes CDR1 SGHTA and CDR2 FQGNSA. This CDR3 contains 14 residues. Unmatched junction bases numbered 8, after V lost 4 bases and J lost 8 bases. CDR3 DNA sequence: TGTGCCAGCAGCTCACGGACAGGGGCGGGAGGCTACACCTTC. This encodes CASSSRTGAGGYTF.